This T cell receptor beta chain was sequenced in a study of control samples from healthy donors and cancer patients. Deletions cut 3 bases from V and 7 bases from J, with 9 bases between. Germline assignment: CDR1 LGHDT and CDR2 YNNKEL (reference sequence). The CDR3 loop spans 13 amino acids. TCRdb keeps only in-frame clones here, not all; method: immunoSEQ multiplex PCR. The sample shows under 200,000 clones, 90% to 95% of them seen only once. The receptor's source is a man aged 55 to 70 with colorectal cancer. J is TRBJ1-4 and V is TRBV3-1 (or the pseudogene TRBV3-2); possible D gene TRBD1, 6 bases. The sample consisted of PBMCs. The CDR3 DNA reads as TGTGCCAGCAGCCATACCAGGGGTGAAAAACTGTTTTTT. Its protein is CASSHTRGEKLFF.